This TCR beta chain was identified in a study of blood T cells in healthy people across ages. General study points: Older age coincided with a roughly linear decline in TCR beta diversity per million T cells. A greater number of naive CD4+ cells and higher diversity distinguished long-lived donors from aged donors.

Then a second PCR, running roughly 7 to 11 cycles, was carried out with a sample-barcoded 5' primer and a J-beta primer mix. TCRdb recomputed calls from the 5' RACE reads with MiXCR, one row per CDR3 protein. The sample has hundreds of thousands of distinct CDR3 sequences; 49% are singletons. Unmatched junction bases numbered 8, after V lost 2 bases and J lost 8 bases. The CDR3 contains 14 residues. From germline, CDR1 is DFQATT and CDR2 SNEGSKA (reference sequence). With respect to this clonotype: Its antigen is undetermined.

The clonotype originates from a woman aged 55-70 years in good health. Sequenced input: blood. The gene calls are TRBV20-1 and TRBJ1-4; 7 bases fit TRBD1. CDR3 sequence (DNA): TGCAGTGCTAGAAGGAGGGGGCTACAGGAAAAACTGTTTTTT. Its translation: CSARRRGLQEKLFF.